The entry below gives a single T cell receptor (beta chain) sequence along with its context. V lost 6 bases and J lost 3; bases outside the gene matches: 7. CDR1 is MNHEY, CDR2 SVGAGI, per germline. The CDR3 covers 15 residues. Individuals drawn from 20 to 25 US areas were about 18 to 89 years old. Two consecutive negative NP/OP PCR tests, clearance, or resolved symptoms defined Cohort 3 recovery. Sequenced by immunoSEQ multiplex PCR; TCRdb stores in-frame clones only, minus some. The sample holds 200,000 to 250,000 clones, 70% to 85% seen once. This entry is derived from a study of blood T cell repertoires in COVID-19. Study information: From the United States, Italy and Spain came samples of acute and convalescent COVID-19.

The rearrangement joins TRBV6-5 to TRBJ1-2, with 10 bases aligning to TRBD1. Source material: PBMCs or T cells enriched from blood (not recorded which). The clonotype was recovered from a man aged 40-49 years who had recovered from COVID-19. The CDR3 nucleotides are TGTGCCAGCAGGGGGATCGGGACAGGGGACTATGGCTACACCTTC. This sequence encodes CASRGIGTGDYGYTF.